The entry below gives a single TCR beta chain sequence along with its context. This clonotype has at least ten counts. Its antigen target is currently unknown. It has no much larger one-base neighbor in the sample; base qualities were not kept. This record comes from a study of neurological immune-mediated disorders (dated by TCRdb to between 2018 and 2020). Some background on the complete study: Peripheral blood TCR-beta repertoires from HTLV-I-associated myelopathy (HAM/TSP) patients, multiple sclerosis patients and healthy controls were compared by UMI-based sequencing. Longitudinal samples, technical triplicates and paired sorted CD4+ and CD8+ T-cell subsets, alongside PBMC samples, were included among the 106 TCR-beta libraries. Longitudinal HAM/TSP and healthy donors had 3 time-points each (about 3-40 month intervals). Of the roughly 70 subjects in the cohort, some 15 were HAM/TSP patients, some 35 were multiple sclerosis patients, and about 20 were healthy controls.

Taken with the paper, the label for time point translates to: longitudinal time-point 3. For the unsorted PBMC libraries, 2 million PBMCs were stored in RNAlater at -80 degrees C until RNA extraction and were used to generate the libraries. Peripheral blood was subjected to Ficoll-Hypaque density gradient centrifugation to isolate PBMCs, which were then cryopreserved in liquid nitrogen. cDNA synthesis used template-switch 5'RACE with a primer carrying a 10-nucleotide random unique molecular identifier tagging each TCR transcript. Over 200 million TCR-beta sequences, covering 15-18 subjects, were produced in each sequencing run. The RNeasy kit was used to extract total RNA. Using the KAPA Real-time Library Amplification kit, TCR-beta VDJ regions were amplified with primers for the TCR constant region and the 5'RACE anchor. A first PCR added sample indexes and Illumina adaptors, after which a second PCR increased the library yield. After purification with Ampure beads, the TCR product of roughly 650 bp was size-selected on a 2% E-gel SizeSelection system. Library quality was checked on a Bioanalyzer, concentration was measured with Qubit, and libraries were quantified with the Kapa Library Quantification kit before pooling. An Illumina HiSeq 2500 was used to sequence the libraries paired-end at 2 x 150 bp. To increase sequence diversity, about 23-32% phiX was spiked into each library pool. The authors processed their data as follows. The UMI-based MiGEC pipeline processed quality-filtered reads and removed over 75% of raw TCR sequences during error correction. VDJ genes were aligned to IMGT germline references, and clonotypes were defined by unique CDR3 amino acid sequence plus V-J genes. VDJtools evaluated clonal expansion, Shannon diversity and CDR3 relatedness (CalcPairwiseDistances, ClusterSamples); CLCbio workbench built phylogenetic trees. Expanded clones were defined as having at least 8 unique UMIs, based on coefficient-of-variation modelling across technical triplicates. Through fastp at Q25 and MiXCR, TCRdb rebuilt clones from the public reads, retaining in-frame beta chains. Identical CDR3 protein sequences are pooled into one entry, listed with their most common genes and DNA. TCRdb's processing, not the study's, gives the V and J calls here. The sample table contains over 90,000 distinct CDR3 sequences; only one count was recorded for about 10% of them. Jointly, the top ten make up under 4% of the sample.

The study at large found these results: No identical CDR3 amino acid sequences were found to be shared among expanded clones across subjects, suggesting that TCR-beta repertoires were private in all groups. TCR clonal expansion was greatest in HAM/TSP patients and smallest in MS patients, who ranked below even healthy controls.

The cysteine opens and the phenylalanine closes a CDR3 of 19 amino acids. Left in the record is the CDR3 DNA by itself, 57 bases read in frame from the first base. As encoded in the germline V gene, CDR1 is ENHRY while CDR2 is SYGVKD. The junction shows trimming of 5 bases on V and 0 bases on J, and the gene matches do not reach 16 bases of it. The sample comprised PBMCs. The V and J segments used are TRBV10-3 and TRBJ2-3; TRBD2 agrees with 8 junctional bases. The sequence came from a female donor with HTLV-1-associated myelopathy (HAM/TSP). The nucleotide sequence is TGTGCCATCAGTCCCAAAGGACCTAGGGGCGGGGGGAGCACAGATACGCAGTATTTT. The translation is CAISPKGPRGGGSTDTQYF.